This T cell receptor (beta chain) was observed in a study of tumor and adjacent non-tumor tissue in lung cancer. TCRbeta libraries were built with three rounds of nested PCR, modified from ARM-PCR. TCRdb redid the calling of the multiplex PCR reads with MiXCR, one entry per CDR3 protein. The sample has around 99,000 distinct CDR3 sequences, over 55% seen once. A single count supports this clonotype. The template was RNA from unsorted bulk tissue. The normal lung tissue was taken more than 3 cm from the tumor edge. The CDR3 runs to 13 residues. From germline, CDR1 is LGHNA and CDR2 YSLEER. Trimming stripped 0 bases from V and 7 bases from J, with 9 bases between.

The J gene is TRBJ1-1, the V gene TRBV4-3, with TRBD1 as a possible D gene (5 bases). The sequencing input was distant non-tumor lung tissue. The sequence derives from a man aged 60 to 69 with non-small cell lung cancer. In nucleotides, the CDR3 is TGCGCCAGCAGCCAAGACAGGGCGGGTGAAGCTTTCTTT. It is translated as CASSQDRAGEAFF.